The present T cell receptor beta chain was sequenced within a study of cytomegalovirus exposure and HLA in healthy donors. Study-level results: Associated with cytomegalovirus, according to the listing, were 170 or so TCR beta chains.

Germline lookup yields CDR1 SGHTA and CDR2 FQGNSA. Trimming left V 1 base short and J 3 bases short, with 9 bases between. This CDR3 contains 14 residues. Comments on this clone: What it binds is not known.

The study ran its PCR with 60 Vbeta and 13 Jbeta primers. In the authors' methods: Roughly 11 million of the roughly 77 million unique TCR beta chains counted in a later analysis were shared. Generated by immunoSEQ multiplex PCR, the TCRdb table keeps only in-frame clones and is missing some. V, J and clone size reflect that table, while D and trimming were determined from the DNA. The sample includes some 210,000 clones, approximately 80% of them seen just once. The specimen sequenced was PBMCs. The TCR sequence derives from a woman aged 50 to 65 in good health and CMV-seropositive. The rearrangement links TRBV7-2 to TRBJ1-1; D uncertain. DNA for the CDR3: TGTGCCAGCAGCTTAGTCGGGGAGGACACTGAAGCTTTCTTT. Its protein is CASSLVGEDTEAFF.